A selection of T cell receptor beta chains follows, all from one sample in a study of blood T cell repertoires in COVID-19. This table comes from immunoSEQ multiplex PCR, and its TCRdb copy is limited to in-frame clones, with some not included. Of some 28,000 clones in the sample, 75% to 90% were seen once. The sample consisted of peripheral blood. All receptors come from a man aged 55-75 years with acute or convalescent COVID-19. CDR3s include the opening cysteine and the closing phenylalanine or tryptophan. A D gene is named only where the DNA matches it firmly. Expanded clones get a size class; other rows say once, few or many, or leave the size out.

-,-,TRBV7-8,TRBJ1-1,CASRNQNMNTEAFF,TGTGCCAGCAGAAATCAGAATATGAACACTGAAGCTTTCTTT
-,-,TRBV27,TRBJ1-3,CASSPHNRVTGNTIYF,TGTGCCAGCAGTCCCCATAACAGGGTTACGGGAAACACCATATATTTT
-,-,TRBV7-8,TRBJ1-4,CASSTGQITNEKLFF,TGTGCCAGCAGCACCGGACAGATAACTAATGAAAAACTGTTTTTT
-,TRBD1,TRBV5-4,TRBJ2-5,CASSWGTGQETQYF,TGTGCCAGCAGCTGGGGGACAGGACAAGAGACCCAGTACTTC
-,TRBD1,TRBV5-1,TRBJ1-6,CASNGQDNSPLHF,TGCGCCAGCAACGGACAGGATAATTCACCCCTCCACTTT
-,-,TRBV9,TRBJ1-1,CASSRAQVNTEAFF,TGTGCCAGCAGCCGCGCCCAAGTGAACACTGAAGCTTTCTTT
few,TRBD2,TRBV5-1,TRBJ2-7,CASSLDSGSVLEQYF,TGCGCCAGCAGCTTGGATAGCGGGAGCGTTCTCGAGCAGTACTTC
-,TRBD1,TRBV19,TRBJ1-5,CATLGQGPSPQHF,TGTGCCACATTAGGACAGGGCCCTTCGCCCCAGCATTTT
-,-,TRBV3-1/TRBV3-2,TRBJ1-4,CASSVTGTANEKLFF,TGTGCCAGCAGCGTCACAGGTACGGCTAATGAAAAACTGTTTTTT
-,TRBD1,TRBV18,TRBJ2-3,CASSLLGQGLSDTQYF,TGTGCCAGCTCACTCCTCGGACAGGGGTTGTCAGATACGCAGTATTTT
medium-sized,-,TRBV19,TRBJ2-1,CASSISGPSSYNEQFF,TGTGCCAGTAGTATCAGCGGGCCGAGCTCCTACAATGAGCAGTTCTTC
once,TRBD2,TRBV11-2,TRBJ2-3,CASSLVVLAGARDTQYF,TGTGCCAGCAGCTTAGTAGTACTAGCGGGAGCGAGAGATACGCAGTATTTT
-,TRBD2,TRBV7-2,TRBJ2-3,CASSPRTSGGYTQYF,TGTGCCAGCAGCCCTCGGACTAGCGGGGGATATACGCAGTATTTT
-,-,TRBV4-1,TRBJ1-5,CASSQGAGLNQPQHF,TGCGCCAGCAGCCAAGGGGCAGGGCTAAATCAGCCCCAGCATTTT
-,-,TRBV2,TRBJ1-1,CASSKHGQGTEAFF,TGTGCCAGCAGTAAGCACGGGCAGGGCACTGAAGCTTTCTTT
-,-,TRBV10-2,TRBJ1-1,CASSVSGGTEAFF,TGCGCCAGCAGTGTCTCCGGGGGCACTGAAGCTTTCTTT
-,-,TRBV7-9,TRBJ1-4,CASSPPRQINEKLFF,TGTGCCAGCAGTCCCCCCCGACAGATTAATGAAAAACTGTTTTTT
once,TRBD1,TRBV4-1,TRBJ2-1,CASSHWTGTATYNEQFF,TGCGCCAGCAGCCACTGGACAGGAACGGCAACATACAATGAGCAGTTCTTC
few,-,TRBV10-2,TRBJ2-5,CASSARRETQYF,TGCGCCAGCAGCGCAAGGAGGGAGACCCAGTACTTC
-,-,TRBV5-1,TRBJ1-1,CASSGGHGDDTEAFF,TGCGCCAGCAGCGGGGGACACGGAGATGACACTGAAGCTTTCTTT
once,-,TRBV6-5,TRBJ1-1,CASSDSERTEAFF,TGTGCCAGCAGCGACAGCGAACGCACTGAAGCTTTCTTT
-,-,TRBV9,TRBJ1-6,CASGAGPGLNSPLHF,TGTGCCAGCGGGGCAGGCCCAGGCCTCAATTCACCCCTCCACTTT
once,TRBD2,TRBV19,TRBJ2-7,CASSIPGGASYEQYF,TGTGCCAGTAGTATCCCGGGGGGGGCCTCCTACGAGCAGTACTTC
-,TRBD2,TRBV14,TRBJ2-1,CASSRTGLAGYHDEQFF,TGTGCCAGCAGCCGGACGGGACTAGCGGGGTACCACGATGAGCAGTTCTTC
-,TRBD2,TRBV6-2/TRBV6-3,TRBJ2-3,CASSSLAGPTDTQYF,TGTGCCAGCAGTTCCCTAGCGGGGCCCACAGATACGCAGTATTTT
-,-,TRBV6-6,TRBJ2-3,CASSYSMDTQYF,TGTGCCAGCAGTTACTCTATGGATACGCAGTATTTT
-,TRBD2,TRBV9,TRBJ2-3,CASSVGSGGVADTQYF,TGTGCCAGCAGCGTAGGCAGCGGGGGGGTGGCAGATACGCAGTATTTT
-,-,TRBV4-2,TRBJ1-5,CASSQDPGGLNQPQHF,TGTGCCAGCAGCCAAGACCCGGGGGGGCTCAATCAGCCCCAGCATTTT
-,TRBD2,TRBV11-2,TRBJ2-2,CAVAGGPSGELFF,TGTGCGGTGGCGGGAGGGCCTTCCGGGGAGCTGTTTTTT
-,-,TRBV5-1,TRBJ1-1,CASSSEAVENTEAFF,TGCGCCAGCAGCTCCGAGGCGGTAGAGAACACTGAAGCTTTCTTT
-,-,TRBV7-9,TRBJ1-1,CASSSQGVLSEAFF,TGTGCCAGCAGCTCTCAAGGGGTGTTGTCTGAAGCTTTCTTT
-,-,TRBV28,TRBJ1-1,CASSPLGGGRTEAFF,TGTGCCAGCAGCCCTTTGGGGGGGGGTAGGACTGAAGCTTTCTTT
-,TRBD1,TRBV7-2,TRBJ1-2,CASSLGGQGLSYGYTF,TGTGCCAGCAGCTTAGGAGGACAGGGTCTTAGCTATGGCTACACCTTC
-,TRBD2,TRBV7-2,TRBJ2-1,CASSSLAADNYNEQFF,TGTGCCAGCAGCTCCCTAGCGGCCGATAACTACAATGAGCAGTTCTTC
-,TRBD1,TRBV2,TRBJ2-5,CASSGQGGQETQYF,TGTGCCAGCAGTGGACAGGGGGGACAAGAGACCCAGTACTTC
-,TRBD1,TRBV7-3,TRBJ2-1,CASSLSGQGGNEQFF,TGTGCCAGCAGCTTATCAGGACAGGGCGGAAATGAGCAGTTCTTC
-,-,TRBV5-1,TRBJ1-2,CASSLTRLGGYGYTF,TGCGCCAGCAGTCTTACTAGGCTGGGGGGCTATGGCTACACCTTC
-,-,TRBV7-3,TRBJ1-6,CASSLGGSPLHF,TGTGCCAGCAGCTTAGGCGGTTCACCCCTCCACTTT
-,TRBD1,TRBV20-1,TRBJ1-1,CSASAVIRTGLAFF,TGCAGTGCTAGTGCCGTCATTAGGACAGGGCTGGCTTTCTTT
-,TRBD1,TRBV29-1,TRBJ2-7,CSVEGQGEGYEQYF,TGCAGCGTTGAAGGGCAGGGGGAAGGCTACGAGCAGTACTTC
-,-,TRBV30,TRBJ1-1,CAWSPVSEAFF,TGTGCCTGGAGTCCCGTCTCTGAAGCTTTCTTT
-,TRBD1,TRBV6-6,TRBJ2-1,CASSYPTGIINEQFF,TGTGCCAGCAGTTACCCGACAGGGATAATTAATGAGCAGTTCTTC
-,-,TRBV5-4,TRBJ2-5,CASSLAGVGETQYF,TGTGCCAGCAGCTTGGCGGGGGTGGGAGAGACCCAGTACTTC
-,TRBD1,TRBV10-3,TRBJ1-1,CAIRGTGNTEAFF,TGTGCCATCAGGGGGACAGGGAACACTGAAGCTTTCTTT
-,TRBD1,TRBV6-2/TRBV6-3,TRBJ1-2,CASSYSGTAPNYGYTF,TGTGCCAGCAGTTACTCCGGGACAGCACCTAACTATGGCTACACCTTC